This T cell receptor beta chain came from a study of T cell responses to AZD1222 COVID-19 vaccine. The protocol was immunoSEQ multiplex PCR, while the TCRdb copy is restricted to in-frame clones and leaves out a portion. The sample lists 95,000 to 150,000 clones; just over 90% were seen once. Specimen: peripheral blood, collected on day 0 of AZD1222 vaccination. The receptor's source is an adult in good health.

As DNA, the CDR3 is TGTGCCAGCAGCTTGGTCCGGAATTCACCCCTCCACTTT. Translation gives CASSLVRNSPLHF. The chain couples TRBV5-8 to TRBJ1-6; D gene uncertain. The V and J ends lost 0 bases and 7 bases respectively, with 5 bases between them. The germline gives CDR1 SGHTS, CDR2 YDEGEE. The CDR3 extends over 13 amino acids.